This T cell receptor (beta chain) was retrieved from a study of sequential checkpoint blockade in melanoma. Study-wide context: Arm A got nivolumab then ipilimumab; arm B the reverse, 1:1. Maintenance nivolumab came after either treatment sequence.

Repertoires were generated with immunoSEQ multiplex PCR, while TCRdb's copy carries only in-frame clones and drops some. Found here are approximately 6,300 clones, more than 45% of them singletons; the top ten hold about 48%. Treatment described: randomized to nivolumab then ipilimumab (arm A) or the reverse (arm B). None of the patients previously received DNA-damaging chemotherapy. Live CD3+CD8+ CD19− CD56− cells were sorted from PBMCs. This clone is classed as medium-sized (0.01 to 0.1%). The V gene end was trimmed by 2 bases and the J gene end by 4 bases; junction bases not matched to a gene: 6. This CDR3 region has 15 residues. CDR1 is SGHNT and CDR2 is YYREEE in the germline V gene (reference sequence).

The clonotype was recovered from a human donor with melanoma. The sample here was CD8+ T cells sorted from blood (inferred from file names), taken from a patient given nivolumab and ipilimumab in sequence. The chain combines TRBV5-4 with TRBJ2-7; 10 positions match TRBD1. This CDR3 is CASSFPGQGIYEQYF. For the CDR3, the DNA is TGTGCCAGCAGCTTCCCGGGACAGGGGATTTACGAGCAGTACTTC.